These 6 T cell receptor beta chains share one sample of origin, sequenced in a study of Ad26.COV2.S vaccination and SARS-CoV-2 variants. Profiled with immunoSEQ multiplex PCR; TCRdb holds only in-frame clones, not every one. The table includes approximately 480,000 clones, roughly 87% detected once. Treatment denoted: roughly 18 received Ad26.COV2.S at low or high dose, single or two shots; about five received placebo; per-sample allocation not given. Sampling took place 63 days after the first vaccine or placebo injection. Sequenced material: peripheral blood, taken in a trial of Ad26.COV2.S vaccine versus placebo. These receptors originate from a person aged 18 to 59 who received the Ad26.COV2.S COVID-19 vaccine or a placebo.

This clone was recorded a few times. The chain links TRBV28 to TRBJ1-6, with 7 positions matching TRBD1. This CDR3 has 19 amino acids. The germline gives CDR1 MDHEN, CDR2 SYDVKM. V lost 3 bases and J lost 8; bases outside the gene matches: 19. The CDR3 DNA sequence: TGTGCCAGCAGTTTCCCCCCTCTGTCCAGGGGGATAAGACATTCACCCCTCCACTTT. It specifies CASSFPPLSRGIRHSPLHF.

V and J are TRBV29-1 and TRBJ1-1, with D hard to call. Trimming took off 2 bases at V and 2 bases at J, with 12 bases between the two ends. The CDR3 contains 14 residues. Germline lookup yields CDR1 SQVTM and CDR2 ANQGSEA. CDR3 loop: CSVESFGVNTEAFF. The DNA of the CDR3 is TGCAGCGTTGAAAGTTTCGGGGTAAACACTGAAGCTTTCTTT.

The rearrangement uses TRBV29-1 and TRBJ2-5, with 7 bases that match TRBD1. The CDR3 runs to 14 residues. Germline CDR1 is SQVTM and CDR2 is ANQGSEA. The V segment lost 4 bases and the J segment 7 bases; nucleotides outside the gene matches: 12. The CDR3 DNA sequence: TGCAGCGTTGTGGAAGGACAGGCCGCGGGGACCCAGTACTTC. Its translation: CSVVEGQAAGTQYF.

The rearrangement uses TRBV28 and TRBJ1-5; D is ambiguous. V dropped 9 bases and J dropped 12 bases, with 12 bases sitting between them. Germline V gene sequence: CDR1 MDHEN, CDR2 SYDVKM. This CDR3 contains 10 residues. CDR3 coding DNA: TGTGCCAGGAGACACCATGTCCAGCATTTT. Translation: CARRHHVQHF.

The table lists this clone with a few counts. V usage is TRBV27 and J usage is TRBJ2-3; 8 nucleotides line up with TRBD2. Germline CDR1 reads MNHEY; CDR2 reads SMNVEV (reference sequence). The CDR3 totals 14 residues. V was clipped by 6 bases and J by 0 bases; unmatched bases: 2. The CDR3 DNA sequence: TGTGCCAGCAGGGGACTAGTCAGCACAGATACGCAGTATTTT. It yields the protein CASRGLVSTDTQYF.

The rearrangement links TRBV12-3 or TRBV12-4 to TRBJ2-3, with D perhaps matching TRBD2 (6 bases). There are 13 residues in the CDR3. V shed 5 bases and J shed 6 bases, with 12 bases lying between them. The CDR3 DNA follows: TGTGCCAGCAGTGGCGGGGCTCGGGATACGCAGTATTTT. Its translation is CASSGGARDTQYF.